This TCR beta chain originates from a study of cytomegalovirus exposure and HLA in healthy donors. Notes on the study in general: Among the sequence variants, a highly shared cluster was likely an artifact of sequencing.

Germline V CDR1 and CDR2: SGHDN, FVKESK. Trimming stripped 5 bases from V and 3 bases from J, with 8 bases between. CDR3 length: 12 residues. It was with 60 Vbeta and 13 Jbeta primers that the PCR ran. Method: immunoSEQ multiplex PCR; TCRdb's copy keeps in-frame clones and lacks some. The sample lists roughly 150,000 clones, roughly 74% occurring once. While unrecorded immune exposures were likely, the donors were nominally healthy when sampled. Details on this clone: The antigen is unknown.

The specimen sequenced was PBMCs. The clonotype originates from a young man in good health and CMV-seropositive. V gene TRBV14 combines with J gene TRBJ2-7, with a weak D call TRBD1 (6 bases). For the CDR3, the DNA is TGTGCCAGCAGCGTACAGGGCTACGAGCAGTACTTC. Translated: CASSVQGYEQYF.